This paragraph covers one T cell receptor beta chain sequence. The data originate from a study of shared clonotypes between healthy human individuals. Between the trimmed V and J ends, which lost 3 bases and 2 bases, there was a span of 9 bases. The CDR3 extends over 14 amino acids. The germline V gene encodes CDR1 SGHTS and CDR2 YDEGEE. This table comes from immunoSEQ multiplex PCR, and its TCRdb copy is limited to in-frame clones, with some not included. The table shows approximately 1.9 million clones, with just over 90% occurring only once. It was CD45RO-negative cells, positively selected for CCR7, that made up naive CD8 cells, with terminally differentiated effector memory CD45RA+ cells excluded.

Sequenced: naive CD8+ T cells from PBMCs. The V gene is TRBV5-8, the J gene TRBJ2-1, with unresolved D. The receptor was derived from a man younger than 35 in good health. Some clones in this sample may be carry-over from other donors' samples. The CDR3 DNA reads as TGTGCCAGCAGCTGGCGTTTGGCCTACAATGAGCAGTTCTTC. Translation: CASSWRLAYNEQFF.